These 17 T cell receptor beta chains share one sample of origin, sequenced in a study of T cells in Graves' hyperthyroidism and ophthalmopathy. Amplification of TCR beta CDR3 regions was performed using RNA transcripts as template. The HTBI set primed first-round TCR CDR3 RT-PCR. TCRdb called the multiplex PCR reads again in MiXCR, with one record for every CDR3 protein. The top ten hold approximately 30% of the sample, which has about 280,000 distinct CDR3 sequences, about 25% seen once. The sample consisted of blood. All receptors derive from a man aged 35 to 55 with Graves' hyperthyroidism that later progressed to Graves' ophthalmopathy.

The chain is built from TRBV2 and TRBJ1-5; maybe TRBD1 (6 bases). Trimming took off 6 bases at V and 2 bases at J, with 14 bases between the two ends. From germline, CDR1 is SNHLY and CDR2 FYNNEI. This CDR3 region has 15 residues. The CDR3 region is CASRRTVGRNQPQHF. CDR3 DNA sequence: TGTGCCAGCAGGAGGACAGTTGGGCGCAATCAGCCCCAGCATTTT.

The chain uses TRBV20-1 and TRBJ1-5; TRBD1 is a possible D gene (5 bases). V gave up 2 bases and J gave up 5 bases, with 13 bases separating them. This CDR3 has 14 residues. The germline CDR1 and CDR2 sequences are DFQATT and SNEGSKA (reference sequence). In nucleotides, the CDR3 is TGCAGTGCTAGACCTACCCAAGGGGATCAGCCCCAGCATTTT. Its protein product is CSARPTQGDQPQHF.

At least ten counts were recorded for this clonotype. This chain connects TRBV5-1 to TRBJ2-7; 9 nucleotides agree with TRBD1. The CDR3 length is 14 residues. The germline V gene has CDR1 SGHRS and CDR2 YFSETQ. J lost 5 bases, V lost 7 bases, and 10 bases had no gene match. The CDR3 sequence is CASSTGTGHDEQYF. The DNA of the CDR3 is TGCGCCAGCTCTACCGGGACAGGGCATGACGAGCAGTACTTC.

This clonotype was detected many times. This chain links TRBV12-3 or TRBV12-4 with TRBJ1-1; TRBD1 agrees at 7 bases. The CDR3 is made up of 14 amino acids. V shed 5 bases and J 7 bases; nucleotides not matched to a gene: 10. The CDR3 nucleotides are TGTGCCAGCAGTGATCCGACAGGGTGGAATGAAGCTTTCTTT. Translating it yields CASSDPTGWNEAFF.

The table lists this clonotype with many counts. The CDR3 end shows no conserved phenylalanine or tryptophan, and so a read error is likely. V gene TRBV19 combines with J gene TRBJ1-1; D is undetermined. This CDR3 has 12 residues. Germline CDR1 LNHDA, CDR2 SQIVND (reference sequence). V lost 8 bases, J lost 0 bases, and 7 bases lay in between. The CDR3 region is CASGEMNTEAFS. The CDR3, as DNA: TGTGCCAGTGGGGAGATGAACACTGAAGCTTTCTCT.

This chain uses TRBV12-3 or TRBV12-4 with TRBJ2-2; D unclear. This CDR3 is 15 amino acids long. V shed 4 bases and J shed 0 bases, with 9 bases lying between them. The CDR3 coding sequence is TGTGCCAGCAGTTGGACCGTTGCGAACACCGGGGAGCTGTTTTTT. It specifies CASSWTVANTGELFF.

This clonotype showed up many times. The V and J genes are TRBV6-1 and TRBJ1-5; D unresolved. This CDR3 region has 14 residues. Germline V CDR1 and CDR2: MNHNS, SASEGT. Trimming removed 6 bases from V and 0 bases from J, with 9 bases in between. CDR3 coding DNA: TGTGCCAGCAGCGAGCCTTATAGCAATCAGCCCCAGCATTTT. Translation gives CASSEPYSNQPQHF.

This clonotype occurred many times. This chain joins TRBV12-3 or TRBV12-4 and TRBJ1-5; D unclear. The length of the CDR3 is 14 residues. Trimming pared 6 bases from V and 11 bases from J, leaving 20 bases between. The CDR3 DNA is TGTGCCAGCAGACCAGGCCTGACGGGAGCGGCCCAGCATTTT. This translates into CASRPGLTGAAQHF.

The table lists this clonotype with many counts. The J gene is TRBJ2-7, the V gene TRBV5-1, with 14 bases lining up with TRBD2. The CDR3 contains 16 residues. The V gene end was trimmed by 4 bases and the J gene end by 4 bases; junction bases not matched to a gene: 7. Germline CDR1 SGHRS, CDR2 YFSETQ. DNA of the CDR3: TGCGCCAGCAGCCCAGGAGGGACTAGCGGGAGATACGAGCAGTACTTC. The encoded protein is CASSPGGTSGRYEQYF.

This clonotype was seen repeatedly, ten times or more. The chain has TRBV20-1 and TRBJ1-3; the match to TRBD1 covers 8 bases. There are 15 residues in the CDR3. The germline CDR1 and CDR2 sequences are DFQATT and SNEGSKA (reference sequence). With 5 bases clipped from V and 4 bases from J, the junction kept 10 bases outside the gene matches. CDR3 sequence: CSAWKTGAYGNTIYF. In nucleotides, the CDR3 is TGCAGTGCTTGGAAGACAGGGGCTTACGGAAACACCATATATTTT.

This clonotype appeared many times. The chain carries TRBV12-5 and TRBJ1-5, with D possibly being TRBD1 (5 bases). The length of the CDR3 is 14 residues. The V gene lost 1 base and the J gene lost 7 bases, with 11 bases spanning the gap. Germline CDR1 and CDR2: LGHNT and FRNRAP. The CDR3 DNA sequence: TGTGCTAGTGGTTTGGGCACCCAGGGCCAGCCCCAGCATTTT. Protein: CASGLGTQGQPQHF.

This clonotype was found many times. This chain connects TRBV13 to TRBJ2-4; D unclear. Germline lookup yields CDR1 PRHDT and CDR2 FYEKMQ (reference sequence). V was cut by 0 bases and J by 0 bases, with 9 bases left in between. The CDR3 runs 16 residues. CDR3 DNA sequence: TGTGCCAGCAGCTTAGGGGGCCGAATAGCCAAAAACATTCAGTACTTC. This sequence encodes CASSLGGRIAKNIQYF.

This chain uses TRBV20-1 with TRBJ2-7; D gene uncertain. Trimming removed 0 bases at V and 0 bases at J, with 9 bases between. This CDR3 contains 14 residues. Germline V gives CDR1 DFQATT, CDR2 SNEGSKA (reference sequence). In DNA, the CDR3 is TGCAGTGCTAGAGACCCAACCCTCTCCTACGAGCAGTACTTC. This encodes CSARDPTLSYEQYF.

CDR3 amino acids: CATTVGQETQYF. CDR3 in DNA: TGTGCTACTACGGTGGGACAAGAGACCCAGTACTTC. The chain recombines TRBV9 with TRBJ2-5; D uncertain. CDR1 and CDR2 (germline): SGDLS, YYNGEE. This CDR3 region has 12 residues.

This clonotype was seen many times. The chain joins TRBV29-1 to TRBJ2-7, with D tentatively TRBD1 (7 bases). V dropped 4 bases and J dropped 3 bases, with 13 bases sitting between them. CDR1 and CDR2 from the germline V gene are SQVTM and ANQGSEA. CDR3 length: 13 residues. The chain's CDR3 is CSVGGTENYEQYF. The CDR3 DNA sequence: TGCAGCGTTGGCGGGACAGAGAACTACGAGCAGTACTTC.

In this sample, this clonotype turned up many times. The chain has TRBV6-1 and TRBJ1-5; D is unclear. Germline CDR1 and CDR2: MNHNS and SASEGT. The CDR3 is made up of 16 amino acids. V was cut by 6 bases and J by 4 bases, with 19 bases left in between. For the CDR3, the DNA is TGTGCCAGCAGCAGGCGCCCGGGCAGCCTGAATCAGCCCCAGCATTTT. Its protein product is CASSRRPGSLNQPQHF.

In its sample, this clonotype was seen many times. This chain links TRBV12-3 or TRBV12-4 with TRBJ2-6; no firm D call. The CDR3 consists of 15 residues. V lost 5 bases and J lost 0, with 8 bases in between. CDR3 coding DNA: TGTGCCAGCAGTGGACCGTACTCTGGGGCCAACGTCCTGACTTTC. Translating gives CASSGPYSGANVLTF.